The rows below give T cell receptor beta chains drawn from one sample of a study of T-cell reconstitution after alpha-beta-depleted transplantation in children. Using its own MiXCR run on the PCR reads, TCRdb lists one record per CDR3 protein. The data contain 240,000 or so distinct CDR3 sequences, approximately 8% of them seen just once; the ten biggest clones take up nearly 6.5%. Sample: PBMCs, mostly from graft donor cells, taken 180 days after TCRalphabeta/CD19-depleted stem cell transplant. The receptors shown here come from a male patient between 5 and 17 years old who had a stem cell transplant for acute lymphoblastic leukemia, so the T cells may come from the graft donor. The CDR3 runs from the conserved cysteine through the conserved F or W.

cdr3_aa	j_call	v_call
CASSSGTLDAEAFF	TRBJ1-1	TRBV13
CSATNHRGHQPQHF	TRBJ1-5	TRBV20-1
CASSLTLANLAKNIQYF	TRBJ2-4	TRBV28
CAISENRASYEQYF	TRBJ2-7	TRBV10-3
CASSFSPWGSGTDTQYF	TRBJ2-3	TRBV7-2
CASSLAGGHEQFF	TRBJ2-1	TRBV7-9
CASSRADPKGNTIYF	TRBJ1-3	TRBV3-1
CASSFEGRDGLTDTQYF	TRBJ2-3	TRBV14
CASSLRGRDYEQYF	TRBJ2-7	TRBV12-3/TRBV12-4
CATSIGGQGEKLFF	TRBJ1-4	TRBV15
CASSQKRGAITDTQYF	TRBJ2-3	TRBV3-1
CASSIRGRFTYEQYF	TRBJ2-7	TRBV6-2/TRBV6-3